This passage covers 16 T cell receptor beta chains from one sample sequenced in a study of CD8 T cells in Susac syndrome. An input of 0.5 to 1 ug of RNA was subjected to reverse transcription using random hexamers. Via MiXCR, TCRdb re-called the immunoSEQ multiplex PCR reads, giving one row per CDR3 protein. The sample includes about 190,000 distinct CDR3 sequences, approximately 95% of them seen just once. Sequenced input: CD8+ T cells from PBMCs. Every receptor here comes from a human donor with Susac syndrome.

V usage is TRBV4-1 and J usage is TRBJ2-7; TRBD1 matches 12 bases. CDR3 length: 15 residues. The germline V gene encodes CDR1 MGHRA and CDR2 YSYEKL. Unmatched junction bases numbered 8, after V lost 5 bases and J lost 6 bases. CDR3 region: CASSSLGQGAGEQYF. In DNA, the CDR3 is TGCGCCAGCAGCTCCCTGGGACAGGGGGCTGGCGAGCAGTACTTC.

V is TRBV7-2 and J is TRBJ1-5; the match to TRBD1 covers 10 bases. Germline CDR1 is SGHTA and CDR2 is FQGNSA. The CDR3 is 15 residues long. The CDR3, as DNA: TGTGCGTCGGGACAGGGGTTCATAGGCAATCAGCCCCAGCATTTT. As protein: CASGQGFIGNQPQHF. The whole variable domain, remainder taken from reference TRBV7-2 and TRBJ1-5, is GAGVSQSPSNKVTEKGKDVELRCDPISGHTALYWYRQSLGQGLEFLIYFQGNSAPDKSGLPSDRFSAERTGGSVSTLTIQRTQQEDSAVYLCASGQGFIGNQPQHFGDGTRLSIL.

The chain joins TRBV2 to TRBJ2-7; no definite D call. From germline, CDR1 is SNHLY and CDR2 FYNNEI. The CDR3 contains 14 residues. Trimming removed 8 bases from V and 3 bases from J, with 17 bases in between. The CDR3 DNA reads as TGTGCCAGCTCAACCGTGACGGAGCACTACGAGCAGTACTTC. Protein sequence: CASSTVTEHYEQYF. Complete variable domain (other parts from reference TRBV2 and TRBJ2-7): EPEVTQTPSHQVTQMGQEVILRCVPISNHLYFYWYRQILGQKVEFLVSFYNNEISEKSEIFDDQFSVERPDGSNFTLKIRSTKLEDSAMYFCASSTVTEHYEQYFGPGTRLTVT.

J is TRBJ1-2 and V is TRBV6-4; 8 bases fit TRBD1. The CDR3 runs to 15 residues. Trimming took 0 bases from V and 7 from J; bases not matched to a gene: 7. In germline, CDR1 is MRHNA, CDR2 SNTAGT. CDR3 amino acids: CASSDSSGGEGGYTF. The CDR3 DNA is TGTGCCAGCAGTGACTCCTCAGGGGGCGAAGGTGGCTACACCTTC.

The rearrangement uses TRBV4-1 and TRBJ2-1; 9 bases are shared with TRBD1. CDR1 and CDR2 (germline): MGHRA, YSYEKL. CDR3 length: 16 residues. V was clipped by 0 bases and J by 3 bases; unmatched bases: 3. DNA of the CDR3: TGCGCCAGCAGCCAAGAGAGGGGACAGGGCTACAATGAGCAGTTCTTC. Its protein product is CASSQERGQGYNEQFF.

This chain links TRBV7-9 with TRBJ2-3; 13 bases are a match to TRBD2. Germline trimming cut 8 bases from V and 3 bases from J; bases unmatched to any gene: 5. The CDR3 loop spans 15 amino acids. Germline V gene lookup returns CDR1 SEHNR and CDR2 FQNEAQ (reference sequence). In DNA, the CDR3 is TGTGCCAGCGACCCGGGACTAGCGGGAACAGATACGCAGTATTTT. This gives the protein CASDPGLAGTDTQYF.

DNA for the CDR3: TGCGCCAGCAGCCCATGGACAGGGGAGAACACCGGGGAGCTGTTTTTT. Its translation is CASSPWTGENTGELFF. The chain uses TRBV5-1 and TRBJ2-2, with 9 bases aligning to TRBD1. The CDR3 totals 16 residues. The germline CDR1 and CDR2 sequences are SGHRS and YFSETQ. Trimming took 4 bases from V and 1 from J; bases not matched to a gene: 5. The full variable domain, completed using reference TRBV5-1 and TRBJ2-2, is KAGVTQTPRYLIKTRGQQVTLSCSPISGHRSVSWYQQTPGQGLQFLFEYFSETQRNKGNFPGRFSGRQFSNSRSEMNVSTLELGDSALYLCASSPWTGENTGELFFGEGSRLTVL.

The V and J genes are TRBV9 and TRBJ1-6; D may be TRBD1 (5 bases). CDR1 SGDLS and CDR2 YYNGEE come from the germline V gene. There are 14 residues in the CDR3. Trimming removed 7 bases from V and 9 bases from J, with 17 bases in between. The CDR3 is CASGTGDFTSPLHF. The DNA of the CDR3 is TGTGCCAGCGGAACAGGAGACTTTACTTCACCCCTCCACTTT.

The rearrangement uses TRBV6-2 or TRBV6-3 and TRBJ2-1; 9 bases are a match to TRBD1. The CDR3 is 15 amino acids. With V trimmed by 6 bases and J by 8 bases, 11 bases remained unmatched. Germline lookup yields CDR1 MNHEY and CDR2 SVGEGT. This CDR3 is CASSDPGQGLDEQFF. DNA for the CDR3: TGTGCCAGCAGCGACCCGGGACAGGGATTGGATGAGCAGTTCTTC.

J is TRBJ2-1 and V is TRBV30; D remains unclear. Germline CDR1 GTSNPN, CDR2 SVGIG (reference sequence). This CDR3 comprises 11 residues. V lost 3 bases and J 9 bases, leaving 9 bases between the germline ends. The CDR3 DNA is TGTGCCTGGAGCAACCGGCGTGAGCAGTTCTTC. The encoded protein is CAWSNRREQFF.

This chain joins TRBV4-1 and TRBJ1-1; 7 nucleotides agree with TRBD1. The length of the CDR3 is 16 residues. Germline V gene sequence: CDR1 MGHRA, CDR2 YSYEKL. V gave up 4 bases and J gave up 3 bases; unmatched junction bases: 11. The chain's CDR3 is CASSRRTGVGDTEAFF. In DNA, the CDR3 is TGCGCCAGCAGCCGACGAACAGGGGTCGGGGACACTGAAGCTTTCTTT.

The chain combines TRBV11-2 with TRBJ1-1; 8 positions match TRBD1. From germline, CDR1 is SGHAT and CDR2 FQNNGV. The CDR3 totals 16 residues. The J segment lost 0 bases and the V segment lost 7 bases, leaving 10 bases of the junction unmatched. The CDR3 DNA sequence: TGTGCCAGCACCTCGGGGACAGGAGGTTTGAACACTGAAGCTTTCTTT. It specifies CASTSGTGGLNTEAFF.

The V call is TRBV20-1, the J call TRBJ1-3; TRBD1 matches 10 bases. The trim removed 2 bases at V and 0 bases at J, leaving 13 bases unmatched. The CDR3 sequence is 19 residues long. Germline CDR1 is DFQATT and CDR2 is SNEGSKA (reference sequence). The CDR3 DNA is TGCAGTGCTAGATCTCTCAGCGGGACAGGGGCGAGCTCTGGAAACACCATATATTTT. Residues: CSARSLSGTGASSGNTIYF.

In DNA form, the CDR3 reads TGTGCCTCCAACGTAGGTGGAAATGAAAAACTGTTTTTT. Translated: CASNVGGNEKLFF. The chain couples TRBV30 to TRBJ1-4; D unresolved. This CDR3 comprises 13 residues. Germline assignment: CDR1 GTSNPN and CDR2 SVGIG (reference sequence). Trimming stripped 7 bases from V and 5 bases from J, with 14 bases between.

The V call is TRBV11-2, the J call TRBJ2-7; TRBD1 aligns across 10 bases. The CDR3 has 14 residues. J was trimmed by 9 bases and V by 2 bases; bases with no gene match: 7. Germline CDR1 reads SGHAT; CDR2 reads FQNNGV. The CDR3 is CASSLRQGAVGQYF. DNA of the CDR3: TGTGCCAGCAGCTTACGACAGGGGGCAGTCGGGCAGTACTTC.

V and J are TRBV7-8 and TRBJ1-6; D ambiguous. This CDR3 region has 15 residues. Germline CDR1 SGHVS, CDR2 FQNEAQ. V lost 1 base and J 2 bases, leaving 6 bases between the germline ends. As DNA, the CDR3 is TGTGCCAGCAGCTTAGACACCACCTATAATTCACCCCTCCACTTT. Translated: CASSLDTTYNSPLHF.